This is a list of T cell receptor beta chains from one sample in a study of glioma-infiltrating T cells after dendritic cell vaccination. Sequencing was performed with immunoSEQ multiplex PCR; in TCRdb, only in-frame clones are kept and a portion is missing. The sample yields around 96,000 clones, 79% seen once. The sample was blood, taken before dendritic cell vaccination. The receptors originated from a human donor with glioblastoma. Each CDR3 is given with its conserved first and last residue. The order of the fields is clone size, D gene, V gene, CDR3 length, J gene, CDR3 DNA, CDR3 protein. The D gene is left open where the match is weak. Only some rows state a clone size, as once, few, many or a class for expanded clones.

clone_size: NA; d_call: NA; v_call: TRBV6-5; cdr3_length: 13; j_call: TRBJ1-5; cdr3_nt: TGTGCCAGCAGTAGTACAGGGCGCCAGCCCCAGCATTTT; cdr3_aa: CASSSTGRQPQHF
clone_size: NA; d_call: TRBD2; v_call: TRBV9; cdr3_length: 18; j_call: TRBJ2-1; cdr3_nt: TGTGCCAGCAGCGTAGTTGGGACTAGCGGGAGAGGTGGCAATGAGCAGTTCTTC; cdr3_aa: CASSVVGTSGRGGNEQFF
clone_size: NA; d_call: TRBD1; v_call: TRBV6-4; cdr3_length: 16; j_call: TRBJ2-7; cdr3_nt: TGTGCCAGCAGTGACTGCTGGACAGGGGATCAACCCGAGCAGTACTTC; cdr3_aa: CASSDCWTGDQPEQYF
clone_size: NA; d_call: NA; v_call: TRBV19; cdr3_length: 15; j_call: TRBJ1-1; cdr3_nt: TGTGCCAGTAGTCCTGATGACAGGTTGGAGGTCGTAACTTTCTTT; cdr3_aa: CASSPDDRLEVVTFF
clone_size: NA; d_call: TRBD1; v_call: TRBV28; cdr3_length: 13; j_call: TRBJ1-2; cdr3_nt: TGTGCCAGCAGTTCACAGGGGCCCTATGGCTACACCTTC; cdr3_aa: CASSSQGPYGYTF
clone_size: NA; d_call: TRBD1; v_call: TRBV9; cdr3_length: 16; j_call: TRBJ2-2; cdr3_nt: TGTGCCAGCAGCGTAAGGGGGCCCCCGAACACCGGGGAGCTGTTTTTT; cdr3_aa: CASSVRGPPNTGELFF
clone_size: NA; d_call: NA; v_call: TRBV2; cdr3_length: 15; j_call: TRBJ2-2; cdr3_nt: TGTGCCATCCCATCTGGGGCCTTTGCGTCCGGGGAGCTGTTTTTT; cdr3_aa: CAIPSGAFASGELFF
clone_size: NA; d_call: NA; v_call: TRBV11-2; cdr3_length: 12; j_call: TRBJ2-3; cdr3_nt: TGTGCCAGCAGCTGGGGAGAAGATACGCAGTATTTT; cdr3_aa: CASSWGEDTQYF
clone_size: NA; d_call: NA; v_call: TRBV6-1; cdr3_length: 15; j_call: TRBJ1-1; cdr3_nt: TGTGCCAGCAGTGAACGGTGGGGGGGACACACTGAAGCTTTCTTT; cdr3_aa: CASSERWGGHTEAFF
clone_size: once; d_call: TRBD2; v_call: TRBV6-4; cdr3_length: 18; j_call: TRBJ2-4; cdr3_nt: TGTGCCAGCAGGTTCAGACGGACTAGCGGGGAATCTAAAAACATTCAGTACTTC; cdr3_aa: CASRFRRTSGESKNIQYF
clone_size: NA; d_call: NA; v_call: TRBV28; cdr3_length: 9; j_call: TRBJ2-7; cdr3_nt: TGTGCCAGCCTAAACGAGCAGTACTTC; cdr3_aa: CASLNEQYF
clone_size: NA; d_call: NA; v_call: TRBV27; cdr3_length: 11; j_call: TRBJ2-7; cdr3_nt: TGTGCCACCGGGTCGAATCACGAGCAGTACTTC; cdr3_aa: CATGSNHEQYF
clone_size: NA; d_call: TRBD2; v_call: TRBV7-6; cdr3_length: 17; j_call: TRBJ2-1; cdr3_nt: TGTGCCAGCAGCTCGACAATAGCGGGGGACACTTACAATGAGCAGTTCTTC; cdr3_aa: CASSSTIAGDTYNEQFF
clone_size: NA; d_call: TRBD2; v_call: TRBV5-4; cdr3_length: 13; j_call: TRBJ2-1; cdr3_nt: TGTGCCGCGGGGGGAACAACCTACAATGAGCAGTTCTTC; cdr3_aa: CAAGGTTYNEQFF
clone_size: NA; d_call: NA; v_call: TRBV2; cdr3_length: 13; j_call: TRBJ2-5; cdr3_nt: TGTGCCAGCAGGCAGGACACGCAAGAGACCCAGTACTTC; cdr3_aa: CASRQDTQETQYF
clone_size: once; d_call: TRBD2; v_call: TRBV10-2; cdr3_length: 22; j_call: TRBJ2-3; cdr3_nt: TGCGCCAGCAGCCGGGGGGGTAGCGGGGGACCACCGGCCGGGACCAGCACAGATACGCAGTATTTT; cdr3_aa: CASSRGGSGGPPAGTSTDTQYF
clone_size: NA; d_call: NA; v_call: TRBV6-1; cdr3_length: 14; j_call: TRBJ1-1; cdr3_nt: TGTGCCAGCACTCCTAACCACAGGCAATTAGAAGCTTTCTTT; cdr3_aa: CASTPNHRQLEAFF
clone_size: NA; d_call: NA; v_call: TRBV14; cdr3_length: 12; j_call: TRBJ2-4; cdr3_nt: TGTGCCAGCAGCCAAGCAAGGAGCATTCAGTACTTC; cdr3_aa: CASSQARSIQYF
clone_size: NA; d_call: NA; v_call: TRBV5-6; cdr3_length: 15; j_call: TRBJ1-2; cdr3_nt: TGTGCCAGCACCCGACGGGGAGCCCTTAACTATGGCTACACCTTC; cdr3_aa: CASTRRGALNYGYTF
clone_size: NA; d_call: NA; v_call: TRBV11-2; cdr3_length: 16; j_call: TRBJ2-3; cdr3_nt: TGTGCCAGCAGCTTAGATAGGGGCAGGGGCGCAGATACGCAGTATTTT; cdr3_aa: CASSLDRGRGADTQYF
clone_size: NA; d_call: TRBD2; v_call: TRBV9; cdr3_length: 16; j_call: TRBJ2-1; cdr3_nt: TGTGCCAGCAGCGTAGGGACTAGCGGGAATTACAATGAGCAGTTCTTC; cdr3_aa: CASSVGTSGNYNEQFF
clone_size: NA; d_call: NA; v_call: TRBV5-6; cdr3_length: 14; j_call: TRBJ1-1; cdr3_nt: TGTGCCAGCAGCTATCCCCCGGGGAGCACGGGGGCTTTCTTT; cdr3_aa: CASSYPPGSTGAFF
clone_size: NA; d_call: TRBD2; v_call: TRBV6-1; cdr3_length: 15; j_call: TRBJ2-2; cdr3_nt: TGTGCCAGCAGTGAACGGGGGGTAGGGGCCGGGGAGCTGTTTTTT; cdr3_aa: CASSERGVGAGELFF
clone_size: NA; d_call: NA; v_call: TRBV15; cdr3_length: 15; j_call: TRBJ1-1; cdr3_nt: TGTGCCACCAGCAGAGATCCATTCGGCGGCACTGAAGCTTTCTTT; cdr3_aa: CATSRDPFGGTEAFF
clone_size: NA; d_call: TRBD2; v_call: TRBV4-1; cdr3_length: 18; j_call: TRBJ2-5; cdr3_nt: TGCGCCAGCAGCCAAGATCGACCTAGCGGGAGGCCCCAAGAGACCCAGTACTTC; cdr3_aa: CASSQDRPSGRPQETQYF
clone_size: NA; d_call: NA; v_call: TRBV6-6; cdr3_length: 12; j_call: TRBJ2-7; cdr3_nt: TGTGCCAGCAGGCGCGCTGCATACGAGCAGTACTTC; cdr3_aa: CASRRAAYEQYF
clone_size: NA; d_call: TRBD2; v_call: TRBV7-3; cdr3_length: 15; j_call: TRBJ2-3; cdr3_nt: TGTGCCAGCAGCTTAACTAGCGGGAGCACAGATACGCAGTATTTT; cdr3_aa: CASSLTSGSTDTQYF
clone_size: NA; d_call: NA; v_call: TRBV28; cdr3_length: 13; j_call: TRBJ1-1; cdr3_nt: TGTGCCAGCACAATGGGGGGATCCACTGAAGCTTTCTTT; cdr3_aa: CASTMGGSTEAFF
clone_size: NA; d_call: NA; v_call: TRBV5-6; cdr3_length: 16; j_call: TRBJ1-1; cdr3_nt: TGTGCCAGCAGCCGGGGGGGGCCGACAATTAACACTGAAGCTTTCTTT; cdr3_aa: CASSRGGPTINTEAFF
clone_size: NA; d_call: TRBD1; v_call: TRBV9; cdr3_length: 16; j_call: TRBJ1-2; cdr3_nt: TGTGCCAGCAGCGTAGACCCACAGGGGGCGGGGGATGGCTACACCTTC; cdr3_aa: CASSVDPQGAGDGYTF
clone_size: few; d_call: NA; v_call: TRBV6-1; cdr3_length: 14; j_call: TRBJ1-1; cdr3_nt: TGTGCCAGCAGTCCAGGGGCCGATAGCACTGAAGCTTTCTTT; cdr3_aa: CASSPGADSTEAFF
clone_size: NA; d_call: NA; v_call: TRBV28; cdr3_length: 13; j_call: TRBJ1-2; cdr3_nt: TGTGCCAGCAGTTTAACTTCGACAGTTGGCTACACCTTC; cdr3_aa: CASSLTSTVGYTF
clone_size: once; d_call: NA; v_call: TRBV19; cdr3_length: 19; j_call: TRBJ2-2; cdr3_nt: TGTGCCAGTAGTATTCAGGGTCGGTTGAATTTCCCGAACACCGGGGAGCTGTTTTTT; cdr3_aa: CASSIQGRLNFPNTGELFF
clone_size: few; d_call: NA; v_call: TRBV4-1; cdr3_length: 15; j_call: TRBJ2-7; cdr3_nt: TGTGCCAGCAGCCAAGTAAGCACAGGCAACTACGAGCAGTACTTC; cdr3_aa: CASSQVSTGNYEQYF
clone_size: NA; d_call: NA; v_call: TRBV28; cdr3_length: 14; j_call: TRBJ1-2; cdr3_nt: TGTGCCAGCAGTTTGGCGGCAGCTAACTATGGCTACACCTTC; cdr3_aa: CASSLAAANYGYTF
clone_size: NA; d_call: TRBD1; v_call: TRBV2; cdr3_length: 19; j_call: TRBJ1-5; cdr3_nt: TGTGCCAGCAGTCTATGGGGTTGGACAGGGGAATACGAGATGCAGCCCCAGCATTTT; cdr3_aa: CASSLWGWTGEYEMQPQHF
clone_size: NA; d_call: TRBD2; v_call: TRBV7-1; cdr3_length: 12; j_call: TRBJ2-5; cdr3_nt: TGTGCCAGCAGCTTAGGGACTACACATAAGTACTTC; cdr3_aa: CASSLGTTHKYF
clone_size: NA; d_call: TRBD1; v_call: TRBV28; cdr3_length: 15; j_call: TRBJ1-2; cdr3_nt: TGTGCCAGCAGCACCGGACAGGGTCTAGACTATGGCTACACCTTC; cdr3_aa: CASSTGQGLDYGYTF
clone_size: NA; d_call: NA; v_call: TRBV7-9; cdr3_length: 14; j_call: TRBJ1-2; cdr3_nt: TGTGCCAGCAGCTTAGGCAACGGGAACTATGGCTACACCTTC; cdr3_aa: CASSLGNGNYGYTF
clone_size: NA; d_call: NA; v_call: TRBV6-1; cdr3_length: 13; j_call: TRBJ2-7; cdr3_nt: TGTGCCTCCAGGACGGTCCGGACTCCAGAGCAGTACTTC; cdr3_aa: CASRTVRTPEQYF
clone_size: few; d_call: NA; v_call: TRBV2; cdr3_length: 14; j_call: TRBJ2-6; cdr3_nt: TGTGCCAGCAGACAGGGCTCTGGGGCCAACGTCCTGACTTTC; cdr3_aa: CASRQGSGANVLTF
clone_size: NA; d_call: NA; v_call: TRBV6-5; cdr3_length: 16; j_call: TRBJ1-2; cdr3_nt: TGTGCCAGCAGTTACGTGGGGGGTGGGGGGTTTTATGGCTACACCTTC; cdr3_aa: CASSYVGGGGFYGYTF
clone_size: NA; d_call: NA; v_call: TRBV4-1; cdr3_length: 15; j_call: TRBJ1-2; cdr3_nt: TGCGCCAGCAGCCAAGAAAACACAGGGAACTATGGCTACACCTTC; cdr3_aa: CASSQENTGNYGYTF
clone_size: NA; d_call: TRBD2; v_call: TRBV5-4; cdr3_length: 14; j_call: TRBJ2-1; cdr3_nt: TGTGCCAGCAGCTTGTGGAGCGGGAGCAATGAGCAGTTCTTC; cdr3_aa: CASSLWSGSNEQFF
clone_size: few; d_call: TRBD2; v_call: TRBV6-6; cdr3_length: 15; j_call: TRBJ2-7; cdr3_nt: TGTGCCAGCACCCTATCTAGCGGGAGTACCTACGAGCAGTACTTC; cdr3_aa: CASTLSSGSTYEQYF
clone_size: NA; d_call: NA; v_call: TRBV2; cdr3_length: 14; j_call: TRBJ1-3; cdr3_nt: TGTGCCAGCAGTGAAGGCCACCGAGGGATACCCATATATTTT; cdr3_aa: CASSEGHRGIPIYF
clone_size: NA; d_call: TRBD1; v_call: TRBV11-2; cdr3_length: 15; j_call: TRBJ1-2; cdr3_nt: TGTGCCAGCAGCAGCAGACAGGGCTGGCTCTATGGCTACACCTTC; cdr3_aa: CASSSRQGWLYGYTF
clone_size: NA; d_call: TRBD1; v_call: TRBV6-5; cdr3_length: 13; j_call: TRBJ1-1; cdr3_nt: TGTGCCAGCCTAGGGACAGCGAACACTGAAGCTTTCTTT; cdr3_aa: CASLGTANTEAFF
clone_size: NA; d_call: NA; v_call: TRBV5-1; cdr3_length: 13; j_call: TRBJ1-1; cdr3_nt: TGCGCCAGCAACCCCCCGGGAGGCCATGAAGCTTTCTTT; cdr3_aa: CASNPPGGHEAFF
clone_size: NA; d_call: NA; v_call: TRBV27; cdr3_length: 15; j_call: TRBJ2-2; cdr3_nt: TGTGCCAGCAGTGGGAAAGCGGATACCACCGGGGAGCTGTTTTTT; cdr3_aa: CASSGKADTTGELFF
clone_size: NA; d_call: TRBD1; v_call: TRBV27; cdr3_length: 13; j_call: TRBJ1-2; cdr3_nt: TGTGCCAGCAGTTCAGGGGGAAACTATGGCTACACCTTC; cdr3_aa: CASSSGGNYGYTF
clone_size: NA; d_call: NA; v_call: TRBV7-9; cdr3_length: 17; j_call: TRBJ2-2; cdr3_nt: TGTGCCAGCAGCTTAGCTCTGAGTGACAGAAGGACCGGGGAGCTGTTTTTT; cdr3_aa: CASSLALSDRRTGELFF
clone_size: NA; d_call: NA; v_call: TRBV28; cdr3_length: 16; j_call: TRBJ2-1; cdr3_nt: TGTGCCAGCAGTTTTTATGCAGCGGGCTCCTACAATGAGCAGTTCTTC; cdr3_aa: CASSFYAAGSYNEQFF
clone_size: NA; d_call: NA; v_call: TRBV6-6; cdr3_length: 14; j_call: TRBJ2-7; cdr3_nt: TGTGCCAGCAGTTCTCCCGGATCAGGGCGGACGCAGTACTTC; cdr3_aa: CASSSPGSGRTQYF